These 31 T cell receptor beta chains share one sample of origin, sequenced in a study of cytomegalovirus exposure and HLA in healthy donors (dated by TCRdb to 2015 to 2018). The library was prepared using the immunoSEQ multiplex PCR assay. For the multiplex PCR, a mixture combining 60 forward primers for TCR Vbeta segments and 13 reverse primers for TCR Jbeta segments was used. In its TCRdb copy, this immuneACCESS table keeps in-frame sequences only and misses some clones. Where compared with another copy, unresolved V genes explain less than half of these, and the others have no known cause. The sample table records about 130,000 clones; around 74% of these occur just once. The ten biggest clones cover roughly 3% of the sample. Sequencing was carried out using PBMCs. Every receptor here comes from a man aged 25 to 45 in good health and CMV-seronegative.

This rearrangement joins TRBV7-2 to TRBJ1-5; possible D gene TRBD1, 5 bases. The CDR3 sequence is 13 residues long. Looked up from germline, CDR1 is SGHTA and CDR2 is FQGNSA. Trimming left V 4 bases short and J 5 bases short, with 9 bases between. CDR3 nucleotides: TGTGCCAGCAGCTCTGGGGCTCATCAGCCCCAGCATTTT. This gives the protein CASSSGAHQPQHF.

This clone was seen only a few times. The genes are TRBV7-9 and TRBJ2-3, with a weak D call TRBD1 (5 bases). Germline CDR1 SEHNR, CDR2 FQNEAQ (reference sequence). V shed 5 bases and J shed 3 bases, with 12 bases lying between them. The CDR3 consists of 14 residues. The CDR3 bases are TGTGCCAGCAGCCCTGGACACTTAACAGATACGCAGTATTTT. Protein sequence: CASSPGHLTDTQYF.

The chain couples TRBV5-6 to TRBJ1-5, with TRBD1 matching over 8 bases. With V trimmed by 1 base and J by 0 bases, 12 bases remained unmatched. CDR3 length: 19 residues. The germline V gene encodes CDR1 SGHDT and CDR2 YYEEEE. CDR3 in amino acids: CASSLRIGTGRHSNQPQHF. DNA for the CDR3: TGTGCCAGCAGCTTGAGAATTGGGACAGGACGTCATAGCAATCAGCCCCAGCATTTT. The whole variable domain, remainder taken from reference TRBV5-6 and TRBJ1-5, is DAGVTQSPTHLIKTRGQQVTLRCSPKSGHDTVSWYQQALGQGPQFIFQYYEEEERQRGNFPDRFSGHQFPNYSSELNVNALLLGDSALYLCASSLRIGTGRHSNQPQHFGDGTRLSIL.

V is TRBV27 and J is TRBJ2-3; a weak D match, TRBD2 (5 bases). V lost 4 bases, J lost 0 bases, and 14 bases lay in between. Per the germline V gene, CDR1 is MNHEY and CDR2 is SMNVEV (reference sequence). CDR3 size: 16 residues. The CDR3 region is CASSSILATSTDTQYF. DNA of the CDR3: TGTGCCAGCAGTTCTATCCTAGCAACTAGCACAGATACGCAGTATTTT.

The sample holds a few counts of this clone. The chain carries TRBV7-6 and TRBJ2-2, with D perhaps matching TRBD1 (5 bases). The CDR3 has 13 residues. Germline lookup yields CDR1 SGHVS and CDR2 FNYEAQ. V was cut by 7 bases and J by 6 bases, with 12 bases left in between. CDR3 in DNA: TGTGCCAGCAACCCAGGGTTGTCCGGGGAGCTGTTTTTT. Translation: CASNPGLSGELFF.

V is TRBV7-3 and J is TRBJ1-5; D not resolved. CDR1 and CDR2 (germline): SGHTA, FQGTGA. The CDR3 is 16 amino acids. The V end lost 7 bases, the J end lost 0 bases, and 16 bases lay between the germline ends. The CDR3: CASNQREVISNQPQHF. CDR3 nucleotides: TGTGCCAGCAACCAAAGGGAGGTGATTAGCAATCAGCCCCAGCATTTT.

This chain connects TRBV6-6 to TRBJ2-6; perhaps TRBD2 as D (6 bases). In germline, CDR1 is MNHNY, CDR2 SVGAGI (reference sequence). This CDR3 is built from 15 residues. V shed 5 bases and J shed 0 bases, with 8 bases lying between them. The CDR3 here is CASSLGGSGANVLTF. CDR3 in DNA: TGTGCCAGCAGTCTCGGGGGCTCTGGGGCCAACGTCCTGACTTTC.

The chain couples TRBV9 to TRBJ2-2; the match to TRBD2 covers 8 bases. This CDR3 has 15 residues. CDR1 and CDR2 from the germline V gene are SGDLS and YYNGEE. Trimming cost V 4 bases and J 3 bases; bases outside gene matches: 5. The CDR3 DNA follows: TGTGCCAGCAGCCCCTCGGGGGGGTACACCGGGGAGCTGTTTTTT. Translating it yields CASSPSGGYTGELFF.

The chain carries TRBV23-1 and TRBJ1-1; 7 bases match TRBD1. TRBV23-1 carries the ORF label, with uncertain function. V shed 3 bases and J 0 bases; nucleotides not matched to a gene: 10. The CDR3 sequence is 17 residues long. DNA of the CDR3: TGCGCCAGCAGTCACTGGGCCGGGACAGAGATGAACACTGAAGCTTTCTTT. This gives the protein CASSHWAGTEMNTEAFF.

The chain combines TRBV7-3 with TRBJ2-5; a possible D gene is TRBD1 (6 bases). Trimming took 8 bases from V and 5 from J, leaving 18 bases between them. The CDR3 spans 14 residues. In germline, CDR1 is SGHTA, CDR2 FQGTGA. The CDR3 region has the DNA TGTGCCAGCCCGATGGGGGCTGTCCCCGAGACCCAGTACTTC. Translation: CASPMGAVPETQYF.

The chain uses TRBV6-5 and TRBJ2-7, with TRBD1 matching over 7 bases. CDR1 is MNHEY and CDR2 is SVGAGI in the germline V gene. CDR3 length equals 14 residues. Trimming at V came to 1 base and at J to 3 bases, leaving 3 bases not matched to a gene. The CDR3 protein is CASSYLQGNYEQYF. CDR3 DNA: TGTGCCAGCAGTTACTTACAGGGGAACTACGAGCAGTACTTC.

The rearrangement joins TRBV7-9 to TRBJ2-1; D unresolved. Germline loops: CDR1 SEHNR, CDR2 FQNEAQ (reference sequence). This CDR3 has 16 residues. Trimming pared 2 bases from V and 2 bases from J, leaving 13 bases between. In nucleotides, the CDR3 is TGTGCCAGCAGCTTATACGCCACAACCGCCTACAATGAGCAGTTCTTC. It specifies CASSLYATTAYNEQFF.

The rearrangement links TRBV28 to TRBJ2-7; D uncertain. With 3 bases removed from V and 2 bases from J, the gap between germline ends came to 8 bases. The CDR3 is 13 residues long. CDR1 is MDHEN and CDR2 is SYDVKM in the germline V gene. The CDR3 sequence: CASSFGATYEQYF. In nucleotides, the CDR3 is TGTGCCAGCAGTTTTGGTGCTACCTACGAGCAGTACTTC.

The CDR3 sequence: CASSPRTGRDEKLFF. The DNA of the CDR3 is TGTGCCAGCAGTCCCAGGACAGGGAGGGATGAAAAACTGTTTTTT. The rearrangement links TRBV28 to TRBJ1-4; 8 nucleotides agree with TRBD1. CDR3 size: 15 residues. Germline CDR1 is MDHEN and CDR2 is SYDVKM. The V and J ends lost 5 bases and 6 bases, in that order; junction bases with no gene match: 8.

This clone was observed a few times. The gene calls are TRBV7-9 and TRBJ1-5, with a possible D match to TRBD1 (5 bases). V shed 1 base and J shed 9 bases, with 13 bases lying between them. Germline assignment: CDR1 SEHNR and CDR2 FQNEAQ (reference sequence). The CDR3 is 14 amino acids. The CDR3 loop reads CASSLGPGKRPQHF. The CDR3 region has the DNA TGTGCCAGCAGCTTAGGCCCAGGGAAACGGCCCCAGCATTTT.

This chain connects TRBV5-1 to TRBJ1-2, with 8 nucleotides matching TRBD1. With 2 bases clipped from V and 6 bases from J, the junction kept 0 bases outside the gene matches. Per germline, CDR1 SGHRS and CDR2 YFSETQ. This CDR3 contains 12 residues. In DNA form, the CDR3 reads TGCGCCAGCAGCTTACAGGGGGATGGCTACACCTTC. It translates to CASSLQGDGYTF. Together with reference TRBV5-1 and TRBJ1-2, the CDR3 gives the full variable domain: KAGVTQTPRYLIKTRGQQVTLSCSPISGHRSVSWYQQTPGQGLQFLFEYFSETQRNKGNFPGRFSGRQFSNSRSEMNVSTLELGDSALYLCASSLQGDGYTFGSGTRLTVV.

In this sample, this clone turned up a few times. The rearrangement uses TRBV7-2 and TRBJ1-1, with D possibly TRBD1 on 6 matching bases. This CDR3 comprises 13 residues. The germline V gene has CDR1 SGHTA and CDR2 FQGNSA. Trimming took off 6 bases at V and 1 base at J, with 9 bases between the two ends. The CDR3: CASSRQENTEAFF. The CDR3 DNA is TGTGCCAGCAGTCGACAGGAGAACACTGAAGCTTTCTTT.

The chain couples TRBV2 to TRBJ1-2; D possibly corresponds to TRBD1 (6 bases). Per germline, CDR1 SNHLY and CDR2 FYNNEI. The CDR3 contains 13 residues. Between the trimmed V and J ends, which lost 2 bases and 8 bases, there was a span of 12 bases. The CDR3 protein is CASSELGAQGYTF. The CDR3 coding sequence is TGTGCCAGCAGTGAATTGGGGGCGCAAGGCTACACCTTC.

The chain is built from TRBV29-1 and TRBJ2-7; D is perhaps TRBD2 (7 bases). V lost 3 bases and J lost 5, with 14 bases in between. CDR3 length equals 13 residues. The germline CDR1 and CDR2 sequences are SQVTM and ANQGSEA. The CDR3 loop reads CSVENVGGDEQYF. CDR3 DNA: TGCAGCGTTGAGAACGTAGGGGGGGACGAGCAGTACTTC.

The chain combines TRBV13 with TRBJ2-7; D is perhaps TRBD2 (6 bases). V was clipped by 4 bases and J by 3 bases, with 7 bases between them. This CDR3 spans 12 amino acids. In germline, CDR1 is PRHDT, CDR2 FYEKMQ (reference sequence). CDR3 DNA sequence: TGTGCCAGCAGCTCGACTAGCTACGAGCAGTACTTC. Protein sequence: CASSSTSYEQYF.

The J gene is TRBJ1-3, the V gene TRBV5-6, with D possibly TRBD1 on 5 matching bases. The CDR3 consists of 16 residues. Germline CDR1 and CDR2: SGHDT and YYEEEE. Between the trimmed V and J ends, which lost 1 base and 0 bases, there was a span of 11 bases. The CDR3 sequence: CASSLTGFGSGNTIYF. In DNA form, the CDR3 reads TGTGCCAGCAGCTTGACAGGCTTTGGCTCTGGAAACACCATATATTTT.

Worth noting for this clone: The sample contains more than one DNA sequence encoding this CDR3. The chain combines TRBV30 with TRBJ1-3; D is undetermined. The CDR3 is made up of 13 amino acids. V lost 4 bases, J lost 0 bases, and 7 bases lay in between. The V gene's germline CDR1 is GTSNPN and CDR2 SVGIG (reference sequence). The CDR3 protein is CAWTPGSGNTIYF. The CDR3 region has the DNA TGTGCCTGGACCCCCGGCTCTGGAAACACCATATATTTT.

The rearrangement joins TRBV28 to TRBJ2-7, with TRBD1 matching 9 bases. This CDR3 comprises 15 residues. Germline loops: CDR1 MDHEN, CDR2 SYDVKM. Losses at the gene ends were 5 bases for V and 5 bases for J; bases not matched to a gene: 10. CDR3: CASSPTGTGSHEQYF. The CDR3 region has the DNA TGTGCCAGCAGTCCTACCGGGACAGGGTCCCACGAGCAGTACTTC.

V gene TRBV28 combines with J gene TRBJ1-4; D ambiguous. V was trimmed by 3 bases and J by 1 base, leaving 6 bases between them. Germline V lookup: CDR1 MDHEN, CDR2 SYDVKM. CDR3 length equals 14 residues. CDR3 sequence: CASSFSKTNEKLFF. The CDR3 DNA reads TGTGCCAGCAGTTTCAGTAAAACTAATGAAAAACTGTTTTTT.

The CDR3 DNA follows: TGTGCCAGCAGTGAGGCGGGAAACACTGAAGCTTTCTTT. This sequence encodes CASSEAGNTEAFF. V gene TRBV2 combines with J gene TRBJ1-1; no definite D call. This CDR3 region has 13 residues. Trimming removed 3 bases from V and 2 bases from J, with 7 bases in between. Looked up from germline, CDR1 is SNHLY and CDR2 is FYNNEI.

The chain carries TRBV7-2 and TRBJ2-1; D possibly corresponds to TRBD2 (6 bases). This CDR3 region has 14 residues. Germline assignment: CDR1 SGHTA and CDR2 FQGNSA. V gave up 1 base and J gave up 7 bases, with 11 bases separating them. The CDR3 DNA is TGTGCCAGCAGCTTAGTGGGGGGAGAGAATGAGCAGTTCTTC. It yields the protein CASSLVGGENEQFF.

This chain uses TRBV6-5 with TRBJ2-1, with a weak D call TRBD1 (5 bases). V gave up 0 bases and J gave up 3 bases, with 9 bases separating them. The CDR3 totals 15 residues. CDR1 is MNHEY and CDR2 is SVGAGI in the germline V gene. In DNA, the CDR3 is TGTGCCAGCAGTTACTCAGGACAAATCTACAATGAGCAGTTCTTC. It encodes CASSYSGQIYNEQFF.

This chain uses TRBV7-2 with TRBJ2-2; maybe TRBD2 (5 bases). Trimming took off 2 bases at V and 0 bases at J, with 10 bases between the two ends. The CDR3 extends over 16 amino acids. Germline CDR1 is SGHTA and CDR2 is FQGNSA. This CDR3 reads CASSLNGGSNTGELFF. CDR3 coding DNA: TGTGCCAGCAGCTTAAACGGCGGGTCGAACACCGGGGAGCTGTTTTTT.

The genes are TRBV19 and TRBJ1-1; the D gene is possibly TRBD1 (5 bases). The CDR3 is made up of 12 amino acids. Trimming left V 7 bases short and J 3 bases short, with 9 bases between. Germline loops: CDR1 LNHDA, CDR2 SQIVND (reference sequence). The CDR3 loop is CASIGVYTEAFF. The CDR3 DNA reads as TGTGCCAGTATAGGGGTGTACACTGAAGCTTTCTTT.

The V and J genes are TRBV28 and TRBJ1-2; 8 bases fit TRBD1. This CDR3 has 17 amino acids. J lost 6 bases, V lost 2 bases, and 14 bases had no gene match. Per the germline V gene, CDR1 is MDHEN and CDR2 is SYDVKM. The CDR3 DNA is TGTGCCAGCAGTTTAGACCGTTGGACAGGGCAAAGGCATGGCTACACCTTC. Translated, it gives CASSLDRWTGQRHGYTF.

CDR3 nucleotides: TGTGCCAGCAGTGACTCTGACAGTCTAATTTACAATGAGCAGTTCTTC. It specifies CASSDSDSLIYNEQFF. The gene calls are TRBV6-4 and TRBJ2-1; TRBD1 is a possible D gene (5 bases). Trimming cost V 0 bases and J 4 bases, with 13 bases left between them. Germline lookup yields CDR1 MRHNA and CDR2 SNTAGT. The CDR3 runs to 16 residues.